This T cell receptor beta chain was recovered during a study of post-analysis software for immune sequencing data. Study results and limitations: Patients used about 5 TRBV segments, including TRBV5-6, TRBV5-1 and TRBV20-1, more often than controls.

CDR1 and CDR2 from the germline V gene are DFQATT and SNEGSKA (reference sequence). V shed 4 bases, J shed 0 bases, and the junction held 6 bases outside the gene matches. The length of the CDR3 is 17 residues. Unique molecular identifiers featured in each of the TCR beta cDNA libraries. TCRdb re-analysed the PCR reads in MiXCR, keeping a single row per CDR3 protein. Of around 500,000 distinct CDR3 sequences in the sample, around 36% were seen once. Turning to this clonotype: Its cognate antigen is unknown.

Sample: blood. This chain uses TRBV20-1 with TRBJ2-6, with 10 bases fitting TRBD2. The receptor's source is a girl aged 2-17 years with multiple sclerosis. DNA for the CDR3: TGCAGTGCTACCGCTAGCGGGGGAACCTCTGGGGCCAACGTCCTGACTTTC. Its protein is CSATASGGTSGANVLTF.